Included here is one T cell receptor beta chain sequence, with context. The antigen remains undetermined. This record comes from a study of T cell repertoires in cytomegalovirus infection. Study as a whole: The study used recently identified HLA-C-restricted and well-studied HLA-B-restricted CMV epitopes.

Regarding the study as a whole: Cumulative frequency of public TCR beta families picked out carriers of CMV plus the relevant HLA. Across the ex vivo response, the dominant clonotypes were HLA-C-restricted CMV-specific TCR beta clonotypes.

TCRdb redid the calling of the reads with MiXCR, one entry per CDR3 protein. The data contain a few hundred thousand distinct CDR3 sequences, approximately 40% of them singletons. In germline, CDR1 is SGHTA, CDR2 FQGNSA. The V and J ends lost 4 bases and 2 bases, in that order; junction bases with no gene match: 5. This CDR3 contains 15 residues. The specimen was cultured PBMCs, collected from culture after CMV antigen stimulation. The chain couples TRBV7-2 to TRBJ2-1; 7 bases fit TRBD1. This TCR was sampled from a human donor in good health (CMV status not recorded). Some clones in this sample may be carry-over from other donors' samples. CDR3 sequence reads: CASSSDRAAYNEQFF. For the CDR3, the DNA is TGTGCCAGCAGCTCCGACAGGGCGGCCTACAATGAGCAGTTCTTC.